The subject of this entry is one T cell receptor beta chain. Antigen: not known. V lost 0 bases and J 4 bases, leaving 28 bases between the germline ends. The CDR3 consists of 20 residues. Germline CDR1 is LNHNV and CDR2 is YYDKDF (reference sequence). Using immunoSEQ multiplex PCR, the repertoire was profiled, and TCRdb retains in-frame clones only, with some absent. The data hold some 200,000 clones, with approximately 90% observed a single time. The data belong to a study of T cell responses to AZD1222 COVID-19 vaccine. General study points: Breadth and depth of Spike-specific TCRs rose after two AZD1222 doses. Most donors were white British, females outnumbered males, and clonal diversity was possibly underestimated.

Sequences were derived from peripheral blood, sampled on day 0 of AZD1222 vaccination. The sequence came from an adult in good health. The gene calls are TRBV15 and TRBJ2-7, with D possibly TRBD2 on 6 matching bases. The CDR3 reads CATSRDPPWVGTGLLYEQYF. The DNA of the CDR3 is TGTGCCACCAGCAGAGACCCCCCCTGGGTGGGTACGGGACTTCTTTACGAGCAGTACTTC.